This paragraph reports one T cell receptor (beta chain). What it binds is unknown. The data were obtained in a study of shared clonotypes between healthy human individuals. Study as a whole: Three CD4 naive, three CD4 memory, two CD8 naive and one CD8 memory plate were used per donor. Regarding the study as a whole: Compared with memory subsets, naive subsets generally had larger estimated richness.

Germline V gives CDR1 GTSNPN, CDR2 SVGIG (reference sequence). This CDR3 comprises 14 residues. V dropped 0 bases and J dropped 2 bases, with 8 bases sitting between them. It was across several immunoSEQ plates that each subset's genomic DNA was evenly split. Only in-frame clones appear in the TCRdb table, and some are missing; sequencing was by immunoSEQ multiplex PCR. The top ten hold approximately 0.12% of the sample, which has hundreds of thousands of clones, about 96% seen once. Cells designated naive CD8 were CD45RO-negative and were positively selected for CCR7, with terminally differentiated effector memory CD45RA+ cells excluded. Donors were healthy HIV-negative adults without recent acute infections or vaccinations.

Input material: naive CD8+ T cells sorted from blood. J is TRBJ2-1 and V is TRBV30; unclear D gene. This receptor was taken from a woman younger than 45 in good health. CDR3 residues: CAWSVTGTYNEQFF. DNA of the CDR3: TGTGCCTGGAGTGTAACCGGAACCTACAATGAGCAGTTCTTC.